These 4 T cell receptor beta chains originate from one sample sequenced in a study of CD8 T cells in Susac syndrome. Reverse transcription of roughly 0.45 to 1 ug RNA used random hexamers. TCRdb passed the immunoSEQ multiplex PCR reads through MiXCR, listing each CDR3 protein once. The sample includes some 63,000 distinct CDR3 sequences, about 94% seen only once; the top ten take 0.56%. The sample comprised CD8+ T cells from PBMCs. The receptor source for this set is a human donor with multiple sclerosis.

This chain links TRBV20-1 with TRBJ2-7, with D unresolved. Deletions cut 0 bases from V and 2 bases from J, with 14 bases between. The CDR3 is made up of 15 amino acids. CDR1 and CDR2 (germline): DFQATT, SNEGSKA (reference sequence). CDR3 sequence reads: CSARDMMTPTYEQYF. In nucleotides, the CDR3 is TGCAGTGCTAGAGATATGATGACCCCTACCTACGAGCAGTACTTC.

In DNA form, the CDR3 reads TGTGCCACCGGACGTTGGGGCACCGGGGAGCTGTTTTTT. It yields the protein CATGRWGTGELFF. This rearrangement joins TRBV2 to TRBJ2-2; no reliable D call. Trimming cost V 10 bases and J 4 bases, with 13 bases left between them. The CDR3 runs to 13 residues. The germline CDR1 and CDR2 sequences are SNHLY and FYNNEI. The full variable domain, completed using reference TRBV2 and TRBJ2-2, is EPEVTQTPSHQVTQMGQEVILRCVPISNHLYFYWYRQILGQKVEFLVSFYNNEISEKSEIFDDQFSVERPDGSNFTLKIRSTKLEDSAMYFCATGRWGTGELFFGEGSRLTVL.

This clonotype was seen only once. This sequence joins TRBV7-3 and TRBJ1-2, with no clear D. Germline lookup yields CDR1 SGHTA and CDR2 FQGTGA. Trimming pared 4 bases from V and 6 bases from J, leaving 9 bases between. CDR3 length: 12 residues. DNA for the CDR3: TGTGCCAGCAGCTCGCAAGTCGATGGCTACACCTTC. Protein sequence: CASSSQVDGYTF.

The chain carries TRBV24-1 and TRBJ1-5; D not resolved. Germline CDR1 KGHDR, CDR2 SFDVKD. The CDR3 contains 15 residues. The germline V and J ends were trimmed by 11 bases and 7 bases, with 23 bases remaining between them. This CDR3 reads CASSFGSSEVQPQHF. The CDR3, as DNA: TGTGCCAGTTCCTTCGGGTCCTCAGAGGTCCAGCCCCAGCATTTT.